The rows below give T cell receptor beta chains drawn from one sample of a study of cytomegalovirus exposure and HLA in healthy donors. Here immunoSEQ multiplex PCR was the method, and the copy in TCRdb shows in-frame clones only, minus some. The table lists under 150,000 clones, around four fifths of them singletons. Sequencing used PBMCs. The receptors derive from a boy aged 2 to 9 in good health and CMV-seronegative. Both conserved end residues are part of each CDR3. The D gene is left open where the match is weak. Rows may omit the clone size; those that give it use once, few, many or a size class.

j_call d_call v_call clone_size cdr3_nt cdr3_aa
TRBJ1-3 . TRBV6-5 . TGTGCCAGCAGTTATTCAGGGGACGAAAACACCATATATTTT CASSYSGDENTIYF
TRBJ2-5 . TRBV5-4 few TGTGCCAGCAGCTTGGCGGGGCGGCGGGGAGAGACCCAGTACTTC CASSLAGRRGETQYF
TRBJ1-5 . TRBV27 . TGTGCCAGCAGGATAAGGGGGGGTCGCGATCAGCCCCAGCATTTT CASRIRGGRDQPQHF
TRBJ2-6 . TRBV7-9 . TGTGCCAGCAGCTTAGCTAGTCCTATATGGGGGGCCAACGTCCTGACTTTC CASSLASPIWGANVLTF
TRBJ2-7 TRBD1 TRBV29-1 once TGCAGCGGCTTTACAGGGGGAGACGAGCAGTACTTC CSGFTGGDEQYF
TRBJ2-2 TRBD1 TRBV11-3 . TGTGCCAGCAGCTTAGCAGGGACAGGGGGAAGGACCGGGGAGCTGTTTTTT CASSLAGTGGRTGELFF
TRBJ1-2 . TRBV19 . TGTGCCACCGCTACTCGGATACCCTTACAGATTAACTATGGCTACACCTTC CATATRIPLQINYGYTF
TRBJ2-1 TRBD2 TRBV5-1 . TGCGCCAGCAGCTTGGCTAGCGGGGGGTTTGACAATGAGCAGTTCTTC CASSLASGGFDNEQFF
TRBJ1-3 . TRBV19 . TGTGCCAGTATGCCGGGGAGCTGGGGAAACACCATATATTTT CASMPGSWGNTIYF
TRBJ2-5 . TRBV4-1 . TGCGCCAGCAGCCAAGATCTTGTGACCCAGTACTTC CASSQDLVTQYF
TRBJ1-5 TRBD1 TRBV9 once TGTGCCAGCAGCGAGGGACAGGGAAATTTTCAGCCCCAGCATTTT CASSEGQGNFQPQHF
TRBJ1-1 TRBD1 TRBV7-8 few TGTGCCAGCACCGACAGGGGGACTGAAGCTTTCTTT CASTDRGTEAFF
TRBJ2-7 . TRBV11-1 . TGTGCCAGCAGCTATAGCTACGAGCAGTACTTC CASSYSYEQYF
TRBJ1-6 . TRBV9 . TGTGCCAGCAGCGTAGCCAACACCGATAATTCACCCCTCCACTTT CASSVANTDNSPLHF
TRBJ2-1 TRBD2 TRBV7-9 . TGTTCCAGCAGCCCCACTAGCGGTGAGCAGTTCTTC CSSSPTSGEQFF
TRBJ1-1 . TRBV7-9 . TGTGCCAGCAGCTTTCCTAAGGCAGGGAACACTGAAGCTTTCTTT CASSFPKAGNTEAFF
TRBJ2-1 . TRBV28 few TGTGCCAGCAGTTTAGCGGTCGGGGTGTACAATGAGCAGTTCTTC CASSLAVGVYNEQFF
TRBJ2-7 TRBD1 TRBV11-3 once TGTGCCAGCAGCCTAGACCGGGACAGGCCTTACTTC CASSLDRDRPYF
TRBJ1-2 . TRBV13 . TGTGCCAGCAGCTTAGGACAGCACCTATACTATGGCTACACCTTC CASSLGQHLYYGYTF
TRBJ2-3 TRBD2 TRBV4-3 . TGCGCCAGCAGCCAAGAGATAGGGCTAGCGGGGACAGATACGCAGTATTTT CASSQEIGLAGTDTQYF
TRBJ2-7 TRBD1 TRBV28 . TGTGCCAGCAGTTACCCTGACAGGGACTACGAGCAGTACTTC CASSYPDRDYEQYF
TRBJ2-1 TRBD2 TRBV4-3 . TGCGCCAGCAGCCAAGAGCCTAGCGGCCCACTGGGGGGGGAGCAGTTCTTC CASSQEPSGPLGGEQFF
TRBJ2-7 TRBD1 TRBV6-1 . TGTGCCAGCAGCACAGAGACAGGGTCGGCCTACGAGCAGTACTTC CASSTETGSAYEQYF
TRBJ2-2 . TRBV7-3 . TGTGCCAGCAGCTTAATACAGGGAGCCGGGGAGCTGTTTTTT CASSLIQGAGELFF
TRBJ2-7 . TRBV7-2 . TGTGCCAGCATCCCGGCCGGGACTTCTATCTCCTACGAGCAGTACTTC CASIPAGTSISYEQYF
TRBJ2-5 TRBD2 TRBV15 few TGTGCCACCAGCAGAGATCGCCTAGCGGGGGGTATCGGGACCCAGTACTTC CATSRDRLAGGIGTQYF
TRBJ1-1 TRBD1 TRBV9 . TGTGCCAGCAGCGGAATACGACAGGGAAAGGAAAGGGCTTTCTTT CASSGIRQGKERAFF
TRBJ2-7 . TRBV7-2 . TGTGCCAGCAGCTTAAGCACGGGGTCGGCCTACGAGCAGTACTTC CASSLSTGSAYEQYF
TRBJ2-7 TRBD1 TRBV27 . TGTGCCAGCAGTTTATTGTGGACAGGGGGGGACGAGCAGTACTTC CASSLLWTGGDEQYF
TRBJ2-7 . TRBV6-6 . TGTGCCAGCAGTGCGGACTTATCCTACGAGCAGTACTTC CASSADLSYEQYF
TRBJ1-3 . TRBV14 . TGTGCCAGCAGCCCTCCGGGTTCTACTGGAAACACCATATATTTT CASSPPGSTGNTIYF
TRBJ2-7 . TRBV6-5 . TGTGCCAGCAGTTACTCGTACCGGGACTACGAGCAGTACTTC CASSYSYRDYEQYF
TRBJ2-3 TRBD2 TRBV27 once TGTGCCAGCAGGCGACTAGCGGGGTCTAGCACAGATACGCAGTATTTT CASRRLAGSSTDTQYF
TRBJ2-2 TRBD2 TRBV28 . TGTGCCAGCCAACCAACCCTAGCGGTAACCGGGGAGCTGTTTTTT CASQPTLAVTGELFF
TRBJ1-4 TRBD1 TRBV5-4 . TGTGCCAGCAGCCCTACAGGGGCAACTAATGAAAAACTGTTTTTT CASSPTGATNEKLFF
TRBJ2-1 . TRBV5-4 . TGTGCCAGCAGCTTGTCGGGAGTGAGAAGCAATGAGCAGTTCTTC CASSLSGVRSNEQFF
TRBJ2-1 TRBD2 TRBV19 . TGTGCCAGTAAGTCGGGGGGACCGGCGAATGAGCAGTTCTTC CASKSGGPANEQFF
TRBJ2-6 . TRBV7-3 . TGTGCCAGCAGCTTCGACGGGGGGCCTAGGGGGGCCAACGTCCTGACTTTC CASSFDGGPRGANVLTF
TRBJ2-3 TRBD2 TRBV5-1 . TGCGCCAGCAGCTTGGCAGTAGCGGGAGATAGCACAGATACGCAGTATTTT CASSLAVAGDSTDTQYF
TRBJ2-6 . TRBV5-1 . TGCGCCAGCAGCTTGTGGGGGCCTGCGAAACGGGCCAACGTCCTGACTTTC CASSLWGPAKRANVLTF
TRBJ2-2 . TRBV7-9 . TGTGCCAGCAGCGGGGGGACCGGGGAGCTGTTTTTT CASSGGTGELFF
TRBJ1-2 TRBD1 TRBV5-4 . TGTGCCAGCAGCCCTGACAGGGGGCTTCGTGGCTACACCTTC CASSPDRGLRGYTF
TRBJ1-3 . TRBV7-9 . TGTGCCAGCAGCTTAGAAACAACCTCTGCGGAGAGAGATTTT CASSLETTSAERDF
TRBJ2-5 TRBD1 TRBV11-3 . TGTGCCAGCAGCAAAAGGACAGGGGGGGAGACCCAGTACTTC CASSKRTGGETQYF